This T cell receptor (beta chain) originates from a study of T cells in localized non-small cell lung cancer (dated by TCRdb to 2018 to 2021). At the level of the whole study: The study analyzed T cell repertoires of under 250 early-stage NSCLC patients, comparing tumors and uninvolved tumor-adjacent lungs. All 250 or so NSCLC patients in the cohort were treatment-naive and had localized lung tumors that were resected. The mean age of the NSCLC patients was 60 to 85 years, with about 130 men and 95 to 110 women.

On this clone itself: This clone's antigen is unknown. Base qualities are not recorded, but no much larger clone differs from it by a single base.

At diagnosis, peripheral blood, uninvolved tumor-adjacent lung and tumor were collected and were preserved as a mix of fresh-frozen and FFPE material. For TCR repertoire profiling, blood samples were analyzed in the form of peripheral blood mononuclear cells. Paper-wide results and their limitations: A median of roughly 60 of the top 100 tumor clones were detected in paired uninvolved adjacent lung, and 28 of these tumor clones were also found among the top 100 clones of the paired uninvolved adjacent lung. Higher blood T cell density associated with longer overall survival, while higher adjacent-lung clonality associated with shorter survival. Because of the exploratory design, TCR variables were selected using unadjusted p-values without false-discovery rate correction. Because multi-region sequencing of the tumors was not done, intratumor heterogeneity could not be ruled out. Uninvolved tumor-adjacent lung showed the highest T cell clonality, higher than tumor, which suggests more focused antigenic responses in the uninvolved tumor-adjacent lung.

The immunoSEQ Assay was used to sequence TCR beta CDR3 regions from DNA. The source study handled its data this way. T cell density was computed as TCR beta template counts normalized to usable DNA estimated by amplifying housekeeping genes. Using the preseqR package, richness was estimated by extrapolating to 120,000 templates for tissue samples and 400,000 templates for PBMC samples. Clonality was defined as one minus Pielou's evenness. To identify tissue-enriched TCRs, differential abundance testing was run on productive amino-acid clonotypes with a minimum total count of 5 and an alpha of 0.1. The Jaccard Index and the Morisita Overlap Index were used to measure how much the repertoires overlapped between compartments. GLIPH grouped TCR beta CDR3s together with public tetramer-defined viral CDR3s, and a viral motif had to include at least three viral sequences and also show V-gene enrichment. TCRdb holds this immuneACCESS table with in-frame rearrangements only. Some clones are missing; in checked studies, unresolved V genes explain under half, and the rest has no known cause. V, J and clone size are taken as reported in that table, and D and trimming were inferred from the DNA itself. The sample has about 28,000 clones on record, around 82% of them singletons. The ten largest clonotypes hold approximately 5.4% of the sample.

Sequenced material: peripheral blood mononuclear cells, taken before any cancer treatment. This clonotype was sampled from a man between 40 and 69 years old with stage III lung adenocarcinoma.

The encoded CDR3 is CSVDTGVGGRAEAFF. The DNA sequence is given as TGCAGCGTTGATACAGGGGTCGGAGGAAGAGCTGAAGCTTTCTTT. The chain joins TRBV29-1 to TRBJ1-1; 7 bases in the middle match TRBD1. V loses 3 bases at its end and J loses 6 bases; junction bases beyond the gene matches: 13. In the germline V gene, CDR1 corresponds to SQVTM and CDR2 to ANQGSEA. Including the terminal cysteine and phenylalanine, the CDR3 comprises 15 residues. Just the 45-base CDR3 DNA is kept, in frame starting at base 1.